The TCR beta chain under discussion was sequenced for a study of T cell responses to AZD1222 COVID-19 vaccine. This table comes from immunoSEQ multiplex PCR, and its TCRdb copy is limited to in-frame clones, with some not included. The sample lists around 100,000 clones; around 91% were seen once. This clone was observed once. The target antigen is unknown. Notes on the study in general: The peak T cell response came first, and repertoires were sampled only after it.

The CDR3 has 16 amino acids. Losses at the gene ends were 3 bases for V and 7 bases for J; bases not matched to a gene: 10. Germline V gene sequence: CDR1 MDHEN, CDR2 SYDVKM. The sequences come from peripheral blood, collected on day 0 of AZD1222 vaccination. The genes are TRBV28 and TRBJ2-1; 9 bases align to TRBD1. This clonotype originated in an adult in good health. CDR3 sequence: CASSFTGGASRNEQFF. The CDR3 DNA reads as TGTGCCAGCAGTTTTACAGGGGGCGCGTCAAGGAATGAGCAGTTCTTC.